Each of the 11 T cell receptor beta chains below was sequenced from the same sample in a study of blood T cell repertoires in COVID-19. Generated by immunoSEQ multiplex PCR, the TCRdb table keeps only in-frame clones and is missing some. The data contain roughly 260,000 clones, about 89% of them singletons. Sequenced sample: PBMCs or T cells enriched from blood (not recorded which). These TCRs come from a human donor in a cohort exposed to, infected with or recovered from COVID-19 (not recorded which). The donor label of this sample is uncertain.

The chain uses TRBV5-1 and TRBJ2-3; 14 nucleotides match TRBD2. V shed 4 bases and J 7 bases; nucleotides not matched to a gene: 5. Per germline, CDR1 SGHRS and CDR2 YFSETQ. This CDR3 has 15 amino acids. The CDR3 region has the DNA TGCGCCAGCAGCCCCGGACTAGCGGGGGGCTATACGCAGTATTTT. It encodes CASSPGLAGGYTQYF.

The V call is TRBV5-1, the J call TRBJ2-7, with TRBD1 matching over 8 bases. CDR1 and CDR2 (germline): SGHRS, YFSETQ. V was pared by 4 bases and J by 2 bases, with 5 bases of the junction left unmatched. This CDR3 is 14 amino acids long. In DNA form, the CDR3 reads TGCGCCAGCAGCCCCGCGACAGGGGCCTACGAGCAGTACTTC. Encoded protein: CASSPATGAYEQYF.

The V and J genes are TRBV27 and TRBJ2-5, with D unresolved. The germline V gene encodes CDR1 MNHEY and CDR2 SMNVEV (reference sequence). The CDR3 runs to 11 residues. V lost 4 bases and J lost 2, with 2 bases in between. The CDR3 protein is CASSSQETQYF. CDR3 nucleotides: TGTGCCAGCAGTTCGCAAGAGACCCAGTACTTC.

The CDR3 DNA reads TGTGCCAGCAGCACCGACAGGGCAAACACTGAAGCTTTCTTT. It is translated as CASSTDRANTEAFF. The chain recombines TRBV5-6 with TRBJ1-1; 7 positions agree with TRBD1. This CDR3 region has 14 residues. Germline V gene lookup returns CDR1 SGHDT and CDR2 YYEEEE. V was clipped by 4 bases and J by 2 bases; unmatched bases: 5.

The chain has TRBV12-3 or TRBV12-4 and TRBJ1-6; a possible D gene is TRBD1 (6 bases). The ends were cut back, 3 bases at V and 10 bases at J, with 10 bases in the middle. The CDR3 consists of 13 residues. CDR3 residues: CASSLTGRSPLHF. The CDR3 DNA is TGTGCCAGCAGTTTGACAGGTAGATCACCCCTCCACTTT.

This clone was seen just once. This rearrangement joins TRBV4-1 to TRBJ2-5; 8 positions match TRBD1. Germline-derived CDR1 and CDR2 are MGHRA and YSYEKL. The length of the CDR3 is 14 residues. The junction had 6 bases not matched to a gene; V was cut back by 3 bases and J by 6 bases. CDR3 region: CASSHRDRWQTQYF. CDR3 bases: TGCGCCAGCAGCCATCGGGACAGGTGGCAGACCCAGTACTTC.

The J gene is TRBJ2-7, the V gene TRBV5-6; tentative D call: TRBD1 (5 bases). CDR3 length: 15 amino acids. V was cut by 4 bases and J by 0 bases, with 14 bases left in between. The V gene's germline CDR1 is SGHDT and CDR2 YYEEEE. The DNA of the CDR3 is TGTGCCAGCAGCCCAGGGCCGGCTTTCTCCTACGAGCAGTACTTC. Residues: CASSPGPAFSYEQYF.

The rearrangement uses TRBV24-1 and TRBJ2-1, with 10 positions matching TRBD2. CDR3 length equals 14 residues. The germline V gene encodes CDR1 KGHDR and CDR2 SFDVKD. V shed 6 bases, J shed 9 bases, and the junction held 7 bases outside the gene matches. The CDR3 protein is CATSKIAGGFEQFF. The CDR3 DNA reads TGTGCCACCAGTAAGATAGCGGGGGGCTTTGAGCAGTTCTTC.

This chain connects TRBV7-9 to TRBJ2-7, with D tentatively TRBD2 (6 bases). V was clipped by 3 bases and J by 6 bases, with 18 bases between them. CDR1 is SEHNR and CDR2 is FQNEAQ in the germline V gene (reference sequence). CDR3 size: 15 residues. The CDR3, as DNA: TGTGCCAGCAGCTTGAGGGGCGGGATCGGGGGCGAGCAGTACTTC. Protein: CASSLRGGIGGEQYF.

V gene TRBV11-2 combines with J gene TRBJ2-3, with 12 bases matching TRBD1. The junction had 17 bases not matched to a gene; V was cut back by 10 bases and J by 3 bases. Looked up from germline, CDR1 is SGHAT and CDR2 is FQNNGV. This CDR3 comprises 18 residues. The CDR3 protein is CATASRGTGGRGTDTQYF. Written as DNA, the CDR3 is TGTGCCACCGCTTCGAGGGGGACAGGGGGCAGGGGGACAGATACGCAGTATTTT.

The V and J genes are TRBV19 and TRBJ1-2; 9 nucleotides align to TRBD1. Germline CDR1 and CDR2: LNHDA and SQIVND (reference sequence). The CDR3 has 16 residues. After removal of 3 bases from V and 4 bases from J, the junction contained 9 bases not matched to a gene. CDR3 amino acids: CASSIHAGTGTYGYTF. The CDR3 nucleotides read TGTGCCAGTAGTATTCATGCCGGGACAGGGACCTATGGCTACACCTTC.